The 21 T cell receptor beta chains in this list originate from one sample, sequenced in a study of T-cell reconstitution after alpha-beta-depleted transplantation in children (TCRdb year 2016). The library was generated by PCR. The instrument given in TCRdb is Illumina HiSeq 2500. TCR library preparation used molecular barcoding, with unique molecular identifiers applied to normalize quantification of the TCRbeta repertoire. TCRdb handled the public reads itself, with Q25 trimming in fastp and clone calling in MiXCR, and kept productive beta chains. A single entry per CDR3 protein holds the most common genes and DNA from its merged rows. In all, the sample holds about 410,000 distinct CDR3 sequences, and over 20% of those were seen once. Jointly, the top ten make up over 3.5% of the sample. The sequencing here drew on PBMCs from the stem cell graft donor, taken from the stem cell graft. The receptors were sampled from a human donor who donated a stem cell graft to a child with acute myeloid leukemia.

This sequence joins TRBV7-6 and TRBJ2-1; D could derive from TRBD1 or TRBD2 (5 bases each). The CDR3 runs to 14 residues. V was clipped by 5 bases and J by 7 bases, with 15 bases between them. Germline values: CDR1 SGHVS, CDR2 FNYEAQ. CDR3 sequence: CASSPWDAMNEQFF. DNA for the CDR3: TGTGCCAGCAGCCCCTGGGACGCCATGAATGAGCAGTTCTTC.

This clonotype occurred a few times. The V call is TRBV7-9, the J call TRBJ2-7; TRBD1 matches 7 bases. There are 12 residues in the CDR3. V was clipped by 4 bases and J by 6 bases; unmatched bases: 3. Germline-derived CDR1 and CDR2 are SEHNR and FQNEAQ (reference sequence). In nucleotides, the CDR3 is TGTGCCAGCAGCTCAACAGGGGCCGAGCAGTACTTC. Encoded protein: CASSSTGAEQYF.

The chain has TRBV10-3 and TRBJ2-1; 7 positions match TRBD2. The germline V gene has CDR1 ENHRY and CDR2 SYGVKD. Germline trimming cut 7 bases from V and 6 bases from J; bases unmatched to any gene: 9. This CDR3 region has 14 residues. CDR3 protein: CAIKAGEGGNEQFF. DNA for the CDR3: TGTGCCATCAAGGCGGGGGAGGGCGGCAATGAGCAGTTCTTC.

This clonotype was seen many times. This chain uses TRBV12-3 or TRBV12-4 with TRBJ1-1; no reliable D call. CDR3 length: 16 residues. V was pared by 6 bases and J by 1 base, with 18 bases between. Here the CDR3 reads CASRPDKGSTNTEAFF. For the CDR3, the DNA is TGTGCCAGCAGGCCCGACAAGGGATCGACGAACACTGAAGCTTTCTTT.

The gene calls are TRBV12-3 or TRBV12-4 and TRBJ1-2; D is uncertain. Between the trimmed V and J ends, which lost 2 bases and 6 bases, there was a span of 10 bases. The CDR3 has 13 amino acids. CDR3 coding DNA: TGTGCCAGCAGTTTAAGCAGGAACGATGGCTACACCTTC. Its protein is CASSLSRNDGYTF.

The chain is built from TRBV12-3 or TRBV12-4 and TRBJ2-2; possible D gene TRBD1, 6 bases. Trimming removed 7 bases at V and 1 base at J, with 10 bases between. This CDR3 has 14 amino acids. DNA of the CDR3: TGTGCCAGCATAAGACAGGAGAACACCGGGGAGCTGTTTTTT. Residues: CASIRQENTGELFF.

This clonotype was counted only a few times. This rearrangement joins TRBV20-1 to TRBJ2-7; D ambiguous. Deletions cut 5 bases from V and 3 bases from J, with 20 bases between. The CDR3 covers 15 residues. Per germline, CDR1 DFQATT and CDR2 SNEGSKA (reference sequence). The CDR3 coding sequence is TGCAGTGCTGCGACCACACTCGAAAGCTTCTACGAGCAGTACTTC. This encodes CSAATTLESFYEQYF.

This clonotype appeared many times. The V gene is TRBV12-3 or TRBV12-4, the J gene TRBJ2-1; D is unclear. This CDR3 spans 14 amino acids. Trimming took off 5 bases at V and 6 bases at J, with 14 bases between the two ends. CDR3 protein: CASSTHSTGNEQFF. CDR3 DNA sequence: TGTGCCAGCAGTACCCACAGTACGGGCAATGAGCAGTTCTTC.

This clonotype was found many times. The chain carries TRBV12-3 or TRBV12-4 and TRBJ2-1, with 7 bases lining up with TRBD2. Trimming removed 0 bases from V and 6 bases from J; junction bases left unmatched: 2. This CDR3 contains 14 residues. The CDR3 region has the DNA TGTGCCAGCAGTTTAGCGGGAGGGAGCAATGAGCAGTTCTTC. Its protein product is CASSLAGGSNEQFF.

The chain employs TRBV28 and TRBJ2-7; D is uncertain. The CDR3 covers 13 residues. With 8 bases removed from V and 4 bases from J, the gap between germline ends came to 15 bases. Germline V gene data show CDR1 as MDHEN and CDR2 as SYDVKM. CDR3 loop: CASGIPVNYEQYF. In nucleotides, the CDR3 is TGTGCCAGCGGAATCCCCGTTAATTACGAGCAGTACTTC.

In its sample, this clonotype was seen a few times. V is TRBV24-1 and J is TRBJ2-1; possibly TRBD1 or TRBD2 for D (5 bases each). Per the germline V gene, CDR1 is KGHDR and CDR2 is SFDVKD. CDR3 length equals 17 residues. Trimming took 1 base from V and 0 from J, leaving 12 bases between them. The CDR3 sequence is CATSDLVGASSYNEQFF. The CDR3 bases are TGTGCCACCAGTGATTTAGTCGGGGCCAGCTCCTACAATGAGCAGTTCTTC.

V usage is TRBV11-1 and J usage is TRBJ2-1; TRBD1 agrees at 10 bases. CDR1 is SGHAT and CDR2 is FQDESV in the germline V gene (reference sequence). The V segment lost 1 base and the J segment 14 bases; nucleotides outside the gene matches: 2. CDR3 size: 12 residues. The CDR3 loop is CASSLDGTGEFF. For the CDR3, the DNA is TGTGCCAGCAGCTTAGACGGGACAGGGGAGTTCTTC.

The rearrangement links TRBV6-5 to TRBJ2-7; unclear D gene. The CDR3 is 15 residues long. Germline CDR1 is MNHEY and CDR2 is SVGAGI. The V and J ends lost 4 bases and 2 bases respectively, with 15 bases between them. CDR3 in amino acids: CASSSTEALPYEQYF. In DNA form, the CDR3 reads TGTGCCAGCAGTTCCACCGAGGCGTTGCCCTACGAGCAGTACTTC.

The CDR3 protein is CASSSGGGVTSGNTIYF. In nucleotides, the CDR3 is TGCGCCAGCAGCTCCGGTGGTGGCGTAACCTCTGGAAACACCATATATTTT. The V and J genes are TRBV5-1 and TRBJ1-3; no reliable D call. CDR1 and CDR2 from the germline V gene are SGHRS and YFSETQ. With 3 bases removed from V and 0 bases from J, the gap between germline ends came to 16 bases. This CDR3 region has 17 residues.

The chain is built from TRBV20-1 and TRBJ2-7; 9 positions match TRBD2. The CDR3 runs 15 residues. After removal of 0 bases from V and 3 bases from J, the junction contained 6 bases not matched to a gene. Germline CDR1 reads DFQATT; CDR2 reads SNEGSKA (reference sequence). CDR3 amino acids: CSARDATSGGYEQYF. The CDR3 region has the DNA TGCAGTGCTAGAGATGCGACTAGCGGAGGCTACGAGCAGTACTTC.

This clonotype came up many times. This chain links TRBV24-1 with TRBJ2-1; 9 nucleotides agree with TRBD1. Germline CDR1 reads KGHDR; CDR2 reads SFDVKD. V lost 9 bases, J lost 6 bases, and 5 bases stayed unmatched. The CDR3 runs 13 residues. CDR3 protein: CATRDRVTNEQFF. The CDR3, as DNA: TGTGCCACCCGGGACAGGGTGACCAATGAGCAGTTCTTC.

This clonotype was observed a few times. The rearrangement joins TRBV20-1 to TRBJ2-7; D might be TRBD2 (6 bases). Germline V gene lookup returns CDR1 DFQATT and CDR2 SNEGSKA (reference sequence). V was pared by 6 bases and J by 2 bases, with 20 bases between. The CDR3 totals 15 residues. This CDR3 is CSAPKIGTLAYEQYF. DNA for the CDR3: TGCAGTGCGCCCAAAATCGGGACTCTCGCCTACGAGCAGTACTTC.

This clonotype has more than one count but fewer than ten. The chain links TRBV12-3 or TRBV12-4 to TRBJ2-5, with TRBD1 identical over 8 bases. This CDR3 is 14 amino acids long. Germline trimming cut 6 bases from V and 4 bases from J; bases unmatched to any gene: 7. CDR3 nucleotide sequence: TGTGCCAGCAGCTACGACAGGGGTGTAGAGACCCAGTACTTC. It specifies CASSYDRGVETQYF.

The rearrangement uses TRBV5-1 and TRBJ1-4; 10 bases are shared with TRBD1. This CDR3 is built from 15 residues. From germline, CDR1 is SGHRS and CDR2 YFSETQ. With V trimmed by 4 bases and J by 9 bases, 9 bases remained unmatched. The DNA of the CDR3 is TGCGCCAGCAGCGTGGGACAGGGGAGGTGGAAAAAACTGTTTTTT. This codes for CASSVGQGRWKKLFF.

Ten or more counts support this clonotype. The chain couples TRBV27 to TRBJ1-2; D is ambiguous. There are 13 residues in the CDR3. Per germline, CDR1 MNHEY and CDR2 SMNVEV (reference sequence). V was trimmed by 5 bases and J by 8 bases, leaving 15 bases between them. CDR3 in amino acids: CASSHPSVPGYTF. The CDR3 bases are TGTGCCAGCAGTCATCCGTCCGTTCCGGGCTACACCTTC.

This clonotype has only a few counts. The rearrangement uses TRBV6-4 and TRBJ2-6; 9 bases fit TRBD1. The CDR3 extends over 18 amino acids. The trim removed 3 bases at V and 1 base at J, leaving 7 bases unmatched. The germline V gene encodes CDR1 MRHNA and CDR2 SNTAGT. CDR3 sequence (DNA): TGTGCCAGCAGTGATCCGGGACAGGGTCCTTCTGGGGCCAACGTCCTGACTTTC. Amino acids: CASSDPGQGPSGANVLTF.